This T cell receptor beta chain was captured by sequencing in a study of patients and donors after allogeneic stem cell transplantation. This clonotype was seen at least ten times. Germline loops: CDR1 LGHNA, CDR2 YNFKEQ. V lost 5 bases, J lost 4 bases, and 12 bases lay in between. The CDR3 covers 14 residues. TCRdb recomputed calls from the RT-PCR reads with MiXCR, one row per CDR3 protein. The sample carries about 410,000 distinct CDR3 sequences, 15% to 20% recorded once. The TCR was taken from a human donor who was either an allogeneic HSCT recipient or a stem cell or donor lymphocyte infusion donor (not recorded which). It is not recorded whose cells these are; they may come from a transplant donor. The sequenced material came from blood, either unsorted or a sorted T cell fraction (not recorded which). J is TRBJ1-5 and V is TRBV4-2; D may be TRBD1 (5 bases). The CDR3 DNA reads TGTGCCAGCAGCTCTGGGGCGGCAAATCAGCCCCAGCATTTT. It translates to CASSSGAANQPQHF.